A selection of T cell receptor beta chains follows, all from one sample in a study of identifying expanded T cells in peripheral blood. Clones were sequenced by immunoSEQ multiplex PCR, and TCRdb holds only the in-frame ones, with some missing. The sample has roughly 96,000 clones, around 90% seen once. Sequencing was carried out using blood. These receptors all come from a person aged 18 to 75 in good health. CDR3s include the opening cysteine and the closing phenylalanine or tryptophan. The order of the fields is clone size, D gene, V gene, J gene, CDR3 protein, CDR3 DNA. A D gene is named only where the DNA matches it firmly. Size is omitted from some rows. Given values are once, few, many or a class for expanded clones.

>.|.|TRBV27|TRBJ2-5
CASSLSPTGTQETQYF
TGTGCCAGCAGTTTATCCCCGACAGGGACTCAAGAGACCCAGTACTTC
>few|TRBD1|TRBV7-9|TRBJ1-5
CASSLAWTGGDQPQHF
TGTGCCAGCAGCTTAGCGTGGACAGGGGGCGATCAGCCCCAGCATTTT
>.|.|TRBV5-1|TRBJ1-5
CASSPTGLDSNQPQHF
TGCGCCAGCAGCCCTACCGGGTTGGACAGCAATCAGCCCCAGCATTTT
>.|TRBD2|TRBV7-9|TRBJ2-1
CASRGTSGSRAYNEQFF
TGTGCCAGCCGGGGGACTAGCGGGAGTCGCGCCTACAATGAGCAGTTCTTC
>.|TRBD1|TRBV5-1|TRBJ1-4
CASSLVGQGGSSNEKLFF
TGCGCCAGCAGCTTGGTCGGACAGGGGGGCTCTTCGAATGAAAAACTGTTTTTT
>.|TRBD1|TRBV7-8|TRBJ1-5
CASSKTTGGNNQPQHF
TGTGCCAGCAGCAAGACGACAGGGGGGAACAATCAGCCCCAGCATTTT
>.|.|TRBV19|TRBJ1-5
CASSISQEENQPQHF
TGTGCCAGTAGTATTAGCCAGGAAGAAAATCAGCCCCAGCATTTT
>.|.|TRBV7-8|TRBJ1-1
CASSGRNPGNTEAFF
TGTGCCAGCAGCGGCCGGAATCCGGGGAACACTGAAGCTTTCTTT
>.|.|TRBV19|TRBJ1-3
CASGAGGKRNTIYF
TGTGCCAGTGGGGCAGGCGGAAAAAGAAACACCATATATTTT
>.|.|TRBV15|TRBJ2-1
CATSRVVRTDNEQFF
TGTGCCACCAGCAGAGTAGTGCGTACGGACAATGAGCAGTTCTTC
>.|.|TRBV28|TRBJ1-2
CASSFSVGYTF
TGTGCCAGCAGTTTTTCTGTCGGCTACACCTTC
>once|TRBD1|TRBV7-9|TRBJ1-2
CASSATGQGYYGYTF
TGTGCCAGCAGCGCTACGGGACAGGGCTACTATGGCTACACCTTC
>.|.|TRBV30|TRBJ1-1
CAWSVSGRYTEAFF
TGTGCCTGGAGTGTAAGCGGGCGCTACACTGAAGCTTTCTTT
>.|TRBD2|TRBV7-3|TRBJ2-1
CASSPKAGGSYNEQFF
TGTGCCAGCAGCCCTAAAGCGGGAGGCTCCTACAATGAGCAGTTCTTC
>.|TRBD1|TRBV5-1|TRBJ1-1
CASSLYRGNTEAFF
TGCGCCAGCAGCTTATACAGGGGGAACACTGAAGCTTTCTTT
>.|.|TRBV15|TRBJ2-2
CATSRDLHAANTGELFF
TGTGCCACCAGCAGAGATCTTCATGCCGCGAACACCGGGGAGCTGTTTTTT
>.|TRBD2|TRBV13|TRBJ2-1
CASSLARDYDYNEQFF
TGTGCCAGCAGCTTAGCACGGGACTACGACTACAATGAGCAGTTCTTC
>.|.|TRBV6-6|TRBJ1-6
CASSYSSNSPLHF
TGTGCCAGCAGTTACTCCTCAAATTCACCCCTCCACTTT
>.|.|TRBV9|TRBJ2-5
CASSVKGERQETQYF
TGTGCCAGCAGCGTAAAAGGGGAAAGGCAGGAGACCCAGTACTTC
>.|.|TRBV2|TRBJ2-5
CASSDGTGVFGTQYF
TGTGCCAGCAGTGACGGGACTGGGGTTTTTGGGACCCAGTACTTC
>.|.|TRBV5-4|TRBJ1-4
CASSEGGPEVEKLFF
TGTGCCAGCAGCGAGGGGGGCCCGGAGGTGGAAAAACTGTTTTTT
>.|TRBD1|TRBV2|TRBJ2-7
CADHTWTGGSYEQYF
TGTGCCGATCATACCTGGACAGGGGGCTCCTACGAGCAGTACTTC
>few|TRBD1|TRBV18|TRBJ1-2
CASSPGQGLGYTF
TGTGCCAGCTCACCGGGACAGGGGCTCGGCTACACCTTC
>.|TRBD1|TRBV12-5|TRBJ1-5
CASGLVQVTGFGNQPQHF
TGTGCTAGTGGTTTGGTACAAGTGACAGGGTTCGGGAATCAGCCCCAGCATTTT
>.|TRBD2|TRBV7-8|TRBJ2-1
CASSRWTSGSYNEQFF
TGTGCCAGCAGCAGATGGACTAGCGGCTCCTACAATGAGCAGTTCTTC
>few|TRBD1|TRBV7-8|TRBJ1-2
CASSLGRRGQGSGYTF
TGTGCCAGCAGCTTAGGGAGGCGGGGACAGGGAAGTGGCTACACCTTC
>.|TRBD1|TRBV5-1|TRBJ1-4
CASSLTDRGNEKLFF
TGCGCCAGCAGTTTAACCGACAGGGGTAATGAAAAACTGTTTTTT
>.|TRBD1|TRBV7-9|TRBJ2-6
CASSQRDRGQPGANVLTF
TGTGCCAGCAGCCAACGGGACAGGGGGCAGCCCGGGGCCAACGTCCTGACTTTC
>.|.|TRBV7-9|TRBJ2-7
CASSHPGESYEQYF
TGTGCCAGCAGCCACCCAGGGGAATCCTACGAGCAGTACTTC
>.|.|TRBV7-3|TRBJ2-5
CASSFAGEETQYF
TGTGCCAGCAGCTTTGCAGGGGAAGAGACCCAGTACTTC
>.|.|TRBV4-2|TRBJ1-1
CASSQEGGNTEAFF
TGTGCCAGCAGCCAAGAGGGCGGGAACACTGAAGCTTTCTTT